Following are 20 T cell receptor beta chains from one sample sequenced in a study of blood T cell repertoires in COVID-19. The data were produced by immunoSEQ multiplex PCR, yet TCRdb's version contains in-frame clones alone and is incomplete. The sample comprises hundreds of thousands of clones, about nine tenths of which are singletons, and around 4.2% rests with the top ten. The sequenced sample consisted of PBMCs or T cells enriched from blood (not recorded which). These receptors were taken from a woman in her twenties or thirties with acute COVID-19.

The chain links TRBV9 to TRBJ2-1; D perhaps matches TRBD2 (5 bases). Trimming removed 0 bases at V and 0 bases at J, with 10 bases between. Per the germline V gene, CDR1 is SGDLS and CDR2 is YYNGEE. This CDR3 is built from 16 residues. CDR3 coding DNA: TGTGCCAGCAGCGTAGGCGGGCTGAGCTCCTACAATGAGCAGTTCTTC. It codes for CASSVGGLSSYNEQFF. Variable domain in full (rest from reference TRBV9 and TRBJ2-1): DSGVTQTPKHLITATGQRVTLRCSPRSGDLSVYWYQQSLDQGLQFLIQYYNGEERAKGNILERFSAQQFPDLHSELNLSSLELGDSALYFCASSVGGLSSYNEQFFGPGTRLTVL.

The J gene is TRBJ2-2, the V gene TRBV7-3; TRBD1 matches at 9 bases. The germline V gene encodes CDR1 SGHTA and CDR2 FQGTGA. V shed 5 bases, J shed 6 bases, and the junction held 7 bases outside the gene matches. The CDR3 has 15 residues. This chain's CDR3 is CASSLGTGRAGELFF. CDR3 nucleotide sequence: TGTGCCAGCAGCCTTGGGACAGGGAGAGCCGGGGAGCTGTTTTTT.

This clone was seen once. The chain recombines TRBV5-4 with TRBJ2-2; TRBD2 might be the D (5 bases). The CDR3 runs to 15 residues. The germline gives CDR1 SGHNT, CDR2 YYREEE (reference sequence). V lost 1 base and J lost 4, with 11 bases in between. CDR3 sequence reads: CASSLLAEGTGELFF. The CDR3 DNA sequence: TGTGCCAGCAGCTTGTTGGCAGAGGGCACCGGGGAGCTGTTTTTT.

This clone has only a few counts. The chain combines TRBV19 with TRBJ1-2; D may be TRBD1 (5 bases). Germline assignment: CDR1 LNHDA and CDR2 SQIVND (reference sequence). Trimming removed 6 bases from V and 7 bases from J, with 9 bases in between. This CDR3 has 11 residues. CDR3 region: CASSAGGGYTF. CDR3 sequence (DNA): TGTGCCAGTAGCGCGGGGGGTGGCTACACCTTC.

This chain uses TRBV6-5 with TRBJ1-2; no reliable D call. CDR1 MNHEY and CDR2 SVGAGI come from the germline V gene. The CDR3 contains 13 residues. V gave up 2 bases and J gave up 0 bases, with 4 bases separating them. The CDR3 loop is CASSYHSNYGYTF. CDR3 nucleotide sequence: TGTGCCAGCAGTTACCATTCTAACTATGGCTACACCTTC.

The rearrangement links TRBV28 to TRBJ1-2; TRBD1 aligns across 7 bases. This CDR3 is built from 14 residues. The trim removed 4 bases at V and 3 bases at J, leaving 5 bases unmatched. Germline CDR1 reads MDHEN; CDR2 reads SYDVKM. CDR3 amino acids: CASSSPDRYYGYTF. The CDR3 nucleotides are TGTGCCAGCAGTTCTCCGGACAGGTACTATGGCTACACCTTC.

The gene calls are TRBV25-1 and TRBJ2-2, with D unresolved. The germline V gene has CDR1 MGHDK and CDR2 SYGVNS. Trimming left V 7 bases short and J 6 bases short, with 9 bases between. This CDR3 region has 12 residues. CDR3 residues: CASTRASGELFF. The DNA of the CDR3 is TGTGCCAGCACCCGAGCTTCCGGGGAGCTGTTTTTT.

V gene TRBV7-9 combines with J gene TRBJ1-1; D gene uncertain. The CDR3 covers 13 residues. CDR1 is SEHNR and CDR2 is FQNEAQ in the germline V gene (reference sequence). The V gene lost 0 bases and the J gene lost 6 bases, with 8 bases spanning the gap. The CDR3 region has the DNA TGTGCCAGCAGCTTAGCGCGGGAAGCTGAAGCTTTCTTT. It translates to CASSLAREAEAFF.

The gene calls are TRBV18 and TRBJ1-1; 8 bases are shared with TRBD1. J lost 3 bases, V lost 6 bases, and 15 bases had no gene match. Germline V lookup: CDR1 KGHSH, CDR2 LQKENI. The CDR3 runs 17 residues. Here the CDR3 DNA reads TGTGCCAGCTCGTCTATAGGGGCAGGGGGCCTGTACACTGAAGCTTTCTTT. This codes for CASSSIGAGGLYTEAFF.

The J gene is TRBJ1-5, the V gene TRBV19; D might be TRBD1 (5 bases). Germline CDR1 LNHDA, CDR2 SQIVND (reference sequence). CDR3 length: 14 residues. Between the trimmed V and J ends, which lost 8 bases and 6 bases, there was a span of 17 bases. CDR3: CASLPRGSTQPQHF. CDR3 nucleotides: TGTGCCAGTCTCCCCCGGGGGTCAACTCAGCCCCAGCATTTT. The variable domain in full, completed from reference TRBV19 and TRBJ1-5, reads DGGITQSPKYLFRKEGQNVTLSCEQNLNHDAMYWYRQDPGQGLRLIYYSQIVNDFQKGDIAEGYSVSREKKESFPLTVTSAQKNPTAFYLCASLPRGSTQPQHFGDGTRLSIL.

V is TRBV6-2 or TRBV6-3 and J is TRBJ1-5; 9 bases agree with TRBD1. This CDR3 comprises 15 residues. The V and J ends lost 4 bases and 5 bases, in that order; junction bases with no gene match: 6. Germline V gene sequence: CDR1 MNHEY, CDR2 SVGEGT. CDR3 DNA: TGTGCCAGCAGTTGGGGACAGGGAGAATATCAGCCCCAGCATTTT. It is translated as CASSWGQGEYQPQHF.

The J gene is TRBJ1-5, the V gene TRBV28, with no clear D. CDR1 MDHEN and CDR2 SYDVKM come from the germline V gene. The CDR3 sequence is 15 residues long. Trimming cost V 4 bases and J 5 bases, with 15 bases left between them. CDR3 in DNA: TGTGCCAGCAGTTCTCAGGTTGGCTCCTATCAGCCCCAGCATTTT. Translating gives CASSSQVGSYQPQHF.

The chain joins TRBV30 to TRBJ2-2, with D hard to call. The V gene lost 5 bases and the J gene lost 0 bases, with 7 bases spanning the gap. Germline V gives CDR1 GTSNPN, CDR2 SVGIG (reference sequence). The CDR3 spans 13 residues. This chain's CDR3 is CAWRGANTGELFF. In nucleotides, the CDR3 is TGTGCCTGGCGCGGCGCGAACACCGGGGAGCTGTTTTTT.

The CDR3 loop is CASSFSQGGQPQHF. As DNA, the CDR3 is TGTGCCAGCAGTTTTTCACAGGGTGGCCAGCCCCAGCATTTT. V and J are TRBV28 and TRBJ1-5; possible D gene TRBD1, 6 bases. Trimming shortened V by 3 bases and J by 7 bases, and 13 bases separated the two germline ends. The CDR3 spans 14 residues. Germline V lookup: CDR1 MDHEN, CDR2 SYDVKM.

The chain recombines TRBV3-1 (or the pseudogene TRBV3-2) with TRBJ1-6; 7 positions agree with TRBD1. The CDR3 is 16 amino acids. Trimming took 4 bases from V and 6 from J; bases not matched to a gene: 9. Germline V CDR1 and CDR2: LGHDT, YNNKEL (reference sequence). The chain's CDR3 is CASSPPGQTFNSPLHF. The CDR3 DNA reads TGTGCCAGCAGCCCCCCGGGACAGACTTTTAATTCACCCCTCCACTTT.

The V call is TRBV27, the J call TRBJ1-1; TRBD1 aligns across 10 bases. V trimming: 6 bases; J trimming: 0 bases; junction bases outside the gene matches: 4. The CDR3 sequence is 15 residues long. CDR1 and CDR2 (germline): MNHEY, SMNVEV (reference sequence). The CDR3 bases are TGTGCCAGCAGGCAGACAGGGGGCTTGAACACTGAAGCTTTCTTT. It translates to CASRQTGGLNTEAFF.

V and J are TRBV7-9 and TRBJ1-1; D not certain. This CDR3 spans 12 amino acids. V was clipped by 11 bases and J by 3 bases, with 13 bases between them. Germline CDR1 is SEHNR and CDR2 is FQNEAQ (reference sequence). CDR3 residues: CALATRDTEAFF. CDR3 nucleotides: TGTGCCCTTGCAACGAGGGACACTGAAGCTTTCTTT.

V gene TRBV9 combines with J gene TRBJ1-6, with 9 bases fitting TRBD1. This CDR3 region has 15 residues. Germline V lookup: CDR1 SGDLS, CDR2 YYNGEE. With V trimmed by 0 bases and J by 10 bases, 5 bases remained unmatched. CDR3 in DNA: TGTGCCAGCAGCGTAGGGGGACAGGGTAGCTCACCCCTCCACTTT. This encodes CASSVGGQGSSPLHF.

The J gene is TRBJ2-5, the V gene TRBV5-1; TRBD2 matches 7 bases. V was clipped by 0 bases and J by 2 bases; unmatched bases: 4. In germline, CDR1 is SGHRS, CDR2 YFSETQ. This CDR3 spans 15 amino acids. In DNA form, the CDR3 reads TGCGCCAGCAGCTTGGTAGCAGCGGGGCAAGAGACCCAGTACTTC. Translation: CASSLVAAGQETQYF.

This clone was recorded once. V and J are TRBV6-5 and TRBJ1-4, with D unresolved. Germline CDR1 reads MNHEY; CDR2 reads SVGAGI. The length of the CDR3 is 14 residues. The germline V and J ends were trimmed by 8 bases and 8 bases, with 18 bases remaining between them. In DNA form, the CDR3 reads TGTGCCAGCTGGGAGGGATGGATCGGCGAAAAACTGTTTTTT. It specifies CASWEGWIGEKLFF.